This record covers a single T cell receptor beta chain. The target antigen is unknown. These data originate in a study of OX40 agonist ivuxolimab in advanced cancers. Study summary: Patients in dose escalation had liver, melanoma, kidney or head and neck cancers.

At cycle 4 day 1, cycle 7 day 1, and baseline, blood was sampled. Overall study results and limits: By week 6 at 0.1 to 3.0 mg/kg, blood CD4+ and CD8+ T cells had expanded clonally.

Measured with immunoSEQ multiplex PCR; TCRdb has only the in-frame clones, and not every one. This sample has 70,000 or so clones, with approximately 91% found just once. The germline CDR1 and CDR2 sequences are MNHNS and SASEGT. V lost 6 bases and J lost 6, with 12 bases in between. The CDR3 is 12 amino acids. Sequencing was performed on CD4+ or CD8+ T cells sorted from blood, taken in a trial of the OX40 agonist ivuxolimab. The TCR sequence derives from an adult with an advanced solid tumor such as melanoma, head and neck, liver or kidney cancer. The J gene is TRBJ2-7, the V gene TRBV6-1; D perhaps matches TRBD2 (6 bases). The CDR3 here is CASSTTRFEQYF. CDR3 DNA: TGTGCCAGCAGCACGACTAGATTCGAGCAGTACTTC.